This T cell receptor beta chain emerged from a study of identical twins. Trimming took off 1 base at V and 0 bases at J, with 13 bases between the two ends. The CDR3 runs 18 residues. Germline V gene sequence: CDR1 MDHEN, CDR2 SYDVKM. TCRdb processed the 5' RACE reads anew with MiXCR; each CDR3 protein has one entry. The sample shows around 480,000 distinct CDR3 sequences, 14% of them seen only once. This sample also belongs to another study, concerning yellow fever vaccine responses in identical twins.

The material sequenced was CD4+ T cells sorted from blood. The chain has TRBV28 and TRBJ2-6, with D perhaps given as TRBD1 or TRBD2 (5 bases each). The clonotype was recovered from a woman between 18 and 29 years old in good health. The chain's CDR3 is CASSLFGGRGSGANVLTF. CDR3 nucleotides: TGTGCCAGCAGTTTATTTGGGGGACGGGGCTCTGGGGCCAACGTCCTGACTTTC.